This T cell receptor (beta chain) was sequenced for a study of cytomegalovirus exposure and HLA in healthy donors. This CDR3 is built from 15 residues. V was pared by 7 bases and J by 1 base, with 9 bases of the junction left unmatched. Germline CDR1 is MNHNS and CDR2 is SASEGT. In the case of this clone: What it binds is not known.

The study ran its PCR with 60 Vbeta and 13 Jbeta primers. The protocol was immunoSEQ multiplex PCR, while the TCRdb copy is restricted to in-frame clones and leaves out a portion. The sample shows roughly 120,000 clones, about four fifths of them seen only once. The study, taken as a whole, reports: 150 or so TCR beta chains were listed as cytomegalovirus-associated. A prior analysis recorded that most TCR beta V segments were productive about 87% or about 30% of the time. Confirmation in vitro established that a few CMV-associated chains were specific for CMV antigens. By a later analysis, the bulk of CMV-associated TCR beta chains appeared HLA-restricted.

This chain uses TRBV6-1 with TRBJ1-1; 7 positions match TRBD1. The receptor's source is a man between 40 and 49 years old in good health and CMV-seronegative. Sequencing was done on a sample of PBMCs. The chain's CDR3 is CASNKPGQRNTEAFF. The DNA of the CDR3 is TGTGCCAGCAATAAGCCGGGACAGCGGAACACTGAAGCTTTCTTT.